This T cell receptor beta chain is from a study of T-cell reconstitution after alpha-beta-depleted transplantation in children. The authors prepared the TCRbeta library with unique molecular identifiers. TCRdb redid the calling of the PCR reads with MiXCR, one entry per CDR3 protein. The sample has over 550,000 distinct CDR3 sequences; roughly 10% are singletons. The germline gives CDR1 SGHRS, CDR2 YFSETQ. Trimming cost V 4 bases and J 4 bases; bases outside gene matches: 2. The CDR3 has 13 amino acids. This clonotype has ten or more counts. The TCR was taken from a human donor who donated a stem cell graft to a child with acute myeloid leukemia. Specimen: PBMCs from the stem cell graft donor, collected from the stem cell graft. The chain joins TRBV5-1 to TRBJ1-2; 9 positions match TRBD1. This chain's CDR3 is CASSPGQGYGYTF. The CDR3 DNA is TGCGCCAGCAGCCCGGGACAGGGCTATGGCTACACCTTC. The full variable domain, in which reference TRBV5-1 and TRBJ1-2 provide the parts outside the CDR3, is KAGVTQTPRYLIKTRGQQVTLSCSPISGHRSVSWYQQTPGQGLQFLFEYFSETQRNKGNFPGRFSGRQFSNSRSEMNVSTLELGDSALYLCASSPGQGYGYTFGSGTRLTVV.